The present T cell receptor beta chain was sequenced within a study of vaccination and CD4 T cells after COVID-19. Sequencing of cultured CD4+ T cell DNA used the Oncomine TCR Beta short-read assay. MiXCR, applied by TCRdb to the PCR reads, yields one record per CDR3 protein. The repertoire holds some 13,000 distinct CDR3 sequences, with about 47% as singletons. Treatment of the sample: roughly 11-day PBMC culture with coronavirus spike peptide pools or control peptides (ViraFEST assay). First, ViraFEST expanded antigen-specific T cells with peptide pools, and next it sequenced the TCRs. Comments on this clonotype: Its antigen is unidentified.

Trimming cost V 4 bases and J 10 bases, with 14 bases left between them. Germline lookup yields CDR1 GTSNPN and CDR2 SVGIG (reference sequence). This CDR3 has 13 residues. This chain joins TRBV30 and TRBJ1-6; no firm D call. The sequenced sample consisted of CD4+ T cells from blood, cultured in vitro. This TCR derives from a human donor who had recovered from COVID-19. This CDR3 reads CAWTRVGGSPLHF. In nucleotides, the CDR3 is TGTGCCTGGACTCGAGTGGGCGGATCACCCCTCCACTTT.